This TCR beta chain originates from a study of T cell responses to AZD1222 COVID-19 vaccine. Here immunoSEQ multiplex PCR was the method, and the copy in TCRdb shows in-frame clones only, minus some. This sample has under 150,000 clones, with over 90% found just once. CDR3 length equals 16 residues. Germline CDR1 reads MNHEY; CDR2 reads SVGEGT. The V end lost 6 bases, the J end lost 0 bases, and 14 bases lay between the germline ends. This receptor was identified in an adult in good health. The input for sequencing was peripheral blood, taken on day 0 of AZD1222 vaccination. The gene calls are TRBV6-2 or TRBV6-3 and TRBJ1-4; no clear D gene. CDR3 amino acids: CASSRNRGTTNEKLFF. Written as DNA, the CDR3 is TGTGCCAGCAGCCGAAACCGCGGGACAACTAATGAAAAACTGTTTTTT.